The 32 T cell receptor beta chains listed next were all sequenced from one sample in a study of response to subunit inactivated influenza vaccine. Via MiXCR, TCRdb re-called the RT-PCR reads, giving one row per CDR3 protein. Here the sample spans some 500,000 distinct CDR3 sequences, 13% being singletons. Source: PBMCs from blood, taken 35 to 45 days after vaccination. These receptor sequences come from a man aged 45-65 years who received an inactivated influenza vaccine.

The chain combines TRBV7-9 with TRBJ2-7; 10 nucleotides match TRBD1. Germline assignment: CDR1 SEHNR and CDR2 FQNEAQ (reference sequence). This CDR3 contains 15 residues. The V and J ends lost 5 bases and 0 bases, in that order; junction bases with no gene match: 4. The chain's CDR3 is CASSRGQGHSYEQYF. CDR3 coding DNA: TGTGCCAGCAGCCGGGGACAGGGGCACTCCTACGAGCAGTACTTC.

CDR3 sequence reads: CSASTGGRTGELFF. DNA of the CDR3: TGCAGTGCCTCGACGGGGGGTAGGACCGGGGAGCTGTTTTTT. V usage is TRBV20-1 and J usage is TRBJ2-2; 7 bases line up with TRBD2. Germline-derived CDR1 and CDR2 are DFQATT and SNEGSKA (reference sequence). CDR3 size: 14 residues. V was clipped by 6 bases and J by 5 bases; unmatched bases: 9.

This clonotype was seen at least ten times. The V call is TRBV11-2, the J call TRBJ2-3; TRBD2 aligns across 13 bases. V shed 4 bases and J 4 bases; nucleotides not matched to a gene: 11. CDR1 is SGHAT, CDR2 FQNNGV, per germline. CDR3 size: 18 residues. As DNA, the CDR3 is TGTGCCAGCAGCTCCCCGGGACTAGCGGGACTTAGCGCAGATACGCAGTATTTT. Protein product: CASSSPGLAGLSADTQYF.

The V call is TRBV12-3 or TRBV12-4, the J call TRBJ2-1, with D possibly being TRBD2 (5 bases). Deletions cut 7 bases from V and 2 bases from J, with 9 bases between. The CDR3 has 13 residues. CDR3 amino acids: CASKSTTYNEQFF. In nucleotides, the CDR3 is TGTGCCAGCAAATCGACTACCTACAATGAGCAGTTCTTC.

This clonotype has just a few counts. This chain joins TRBV20-1 and TRBJ2-1, with 10 nucleotides matching TRBD2. The CDR3 covers 14 residues. Germline V CDR1 and CDR2: DFQATT, SNEGSKA (reference sequence). The trim removed 6 bases at V and 4 bases at J, leaving 6 bases unmatched. This chain's CDR3 is CSAQLAGQYNEQFF. In DNA form, the CDR3 reads TGCAGTGCCCAACTAGCGGGACAATACAATGAGCAGTTCTTC.

The rearrangement links TRBV29-1 to TRBJ2-2, with unresolved D. V was clipped by 7 bases and J by 8 bases, with 11 bases between them. Germline CDR1 is SQVTM and CDR2 is ANQGSEA. The CDR3 is 11 amino acids. CDR3 DNA sequence: TGCAGCGGGAGAGAAGCGGGGGAGCTGTTTTTT. Encoded protein: CSGREAGELFF.

A note on this clonotype: The conserved phenylalanine or tryptophan is not found at the CDR3 terminus, so this likely reflects a read error. The DNA is left out, because the CDR3 cannot be placed on it with certainty; the CDR3 is given as TCRdb lists it. The rearrangement joins TRBV5-5 to TRBJ2-1. Germline loops: CDR1 SGHKS, CDR2 YYEKEE (reference sequence). The CDR3 sequence runs 12 residues, both termini included. Here the CDR3 reads CASSSWDSGYLY.

The CDR3 sequence is CASTTGGRSYGYTF. As DNA, the CDR3 is TGTGCCAGCACCACAGGGGGCCGGTCCTATGGCTACACCTTC. The chain is built from TRBV6-1 and TRBJ1-2; 9 bases are a match to TRBD1. V shed 7 bases and J 4 bases; nucleotides not matched to a gene: 7. This CDR3 contains 14 residues. Per germline, CDR1 MNHNS and CDR2 SASEGT.

This clonotype was found a few times. The genes are TRBV3-1 and TRBJ2-1, with unresolved D. Trimming stripped 1 base from V and 12 bases from J, with 13 bases between. CDR1 and CDR2 from the germline V gene are LGHDT and YNNKEL (reference sequence). CDR3 length: 13 residues. The CDR3 sequence is CASSQGPETLQFF. The CDR3 bases are TGTGCCAGCAGCCAAGGTCCTGAGACTTTGCAGTTCTTC.

The chain's CDR3 is CASSLSASGLVRDTQYF. The CDR3, as DNA: TGTGCCAGCAGCTTATCGGCTAGTGGCTTGGTGCGGGATACGCAGTATTTT. The V call is TRBV7-6, the J call TRBJ2-3; D is unresolved. Germline V CDR1 and CDR2: SGHVS, FNYEAQ. The ends were cut back, 2 bases at V and 6 bases at J, with 21 bases in the middle. The CDR3 runs to 17 residues. Drawing the rest from reference TRBV7-6 and TRBJ2-3, the complete variable domain is GAGVSQSPRYKVTKRGQDVALRCDPISGHVSLYWYRQALGQGPEFLTYFNYEAQQDKSGLPNDRFSAERPEGSISTLTIQRTEQRDSAMYRCASSLSASGLVRDTQYFGPGTRLTVL.

The sample holds many counts of this clonotype. The chain couples TRBV12-3 or TRBV12-4 to TRBJ2-1, with D perhaps matching TRBD1 (6 bases). Trimming left V 1 base short and J 7 bases short, with 14 bases between. This CDR3 spans 15 amino acids. This CDR3 reads CASSLDRVASNEQFF. CDR3 DNA: TGTGCCAGCAGTTTAGACAGGGTTGCTTCAAATGAGCAGTTCTTC.

This clonotype was counted once. This chain links TRBV20-1 with TRBJ1-5, with a weak D call TRBD1 (5 bases). V was cut by 0 bases and J by 5 bases, with 17 bases left in between. Germline V gene data show CDR1 as DFQATT and CDR2 as SNEGSKA (reference sequence). This CDR3 comprises 16 residues. The CDR3 is CSARDLWGIEDQPQHF. CDR3 nucleotide sequence: TGCAGTGCTAGAGATCTCTGGGGGATAGAGGATCAGCCCCAGCATTTT.

This clonotype occurred a few times. The chain is built from TRBV30 and TRBJ2-7, with TRBD2 matching over 8 bases. The V and J ends lost 7 bases and 5 bases, in that order; junction bases with no gene match: 7. CDR1 and CDR2 from the germline V gene are GTSNPN and SVGIG (reference sequence). CDR3 length equals 12 residues. The CDR3 DNA reads TGTGCCTCCTATAGCGGGGTCAACGAGCAGTACTTC. It encodes CASYSGVNEQYF.

This clonotype was observed a handful of times. V gene TRBV7-9 combines with J gene TRBJ1-5; D is ambiguous. CDR3 length: 13 residues. Germline-derived CDR1 and CDR2 are SEHNR and FQNEAQ (reference sequence). V was shortened by 2 bases and J by 6 bases, with 8 bases between the two germline ends. CDR3 in amino acids: CASSLSGFQPQHF. The CDR3 DNA is TGTGCCAGCAGCTTATCGGGGTTTCAGCCCCAGCATTTT.

The chain links TRBV6-1 to TRBJ2-1; 8 bases are a match to TRBD2. Germline CDR1 reads MNHNS; CDR2 reads SASEGT. This CDR3 has 18 amino acids. V was clipped by 5 bases and J by 1 base; unmatched bases: 13. Here the CDR3 DNA reads TGTGCCAGCAGTCCCCAGCGGGAGAGGCGGAGGTCCTACAATGAGCAGTTCTTC. Translated, it gives CASSPQRERRRSYNEQFF.

This clonotype was detected ten times or more. V gene TRBV29-1 combines with J gene TRBJ2-1; 7 bases are a match to TRBD2. J gave up 0 bases and V 3 bases, and 8 bases lay outside the gene matches. The CDR3 consists of 16 residues. Per the germline V gene, CDR1 is SQVTM and CDR2 is ANQGSEA. CDR3 loop: CSVDFGRGISYNEQFF. CDR3 bases: TGCAGCGTTGATTTTGGGCGGGGGATCTCCTACAATGAGCAGTTCTTC.

The chain couples TRBV3-1 to TRBJ2-4; TRBD1 matches 8 bases. V lost 5 bases to trimming and J lost 8 bases; unmatched junction nucleotides: 14. The CDR3 contains 16 residues. Germline values: CDR1 LGHDT, CDR2 YNNKEL (reference sequence). The CDR3 DNA is TGTGCCAGCAGCTTACGGACAGGGTCCATAGAAGACATTCAGTACTTC. As protein: CASSLRTGSIEDIQYF.

The chain carries TRBV28 and TRBJ2-7, with D perhaps TRBD2 (6 bases). Looked up from germline, CDR1 is MDHEN and CDR2 is SYDVKM. The ends were cut back, 3 bases at V and 6 bases at J, with 15 bases in the middle. This CDR3 comprises 14 residues. The CDR3 coding sequence is TGTGCCAGCAGTTTGACGGGAGAGGGGCTCGAGCAGTACTTC. Amino acid sequence: CASSLTGEGLEQYF.

This chain uses TRBV12-3 or TRBV12-4 with TRBJ1-1, with 11 bases that match TRBD1. CDR3 length: 17 residues. Trimming at V came to 6 bases and at J to 4 bases, leaving 13 bases not matched to a gene. The CDR3 loop reads CASSRAGQGASATEAFF. CDR3 coding DNA: TGTGCCAGCAGCCGTGCTGGACAGGGGGCCTCGGCCACTGAAGCTTTCTTT.

The J gene is TRBJ1-3, the V gene TRBV10-3; no firm D call. Germline CDR1 is ENHRY and CDR2 is SYGVKD. With 0 bases removed from V and 0 bases from J, the gap between germline ends came to 6 bases. The CDR3 is 15 residues long. The CDR3 loop is CAISESQNSGNTIYF. In DNA form, the CDR3 reads TGTGCCATCAGTGAGTCCCAGAACTCTGGAAACACCATATATTTT.

This clonotype was seen more than once but under ten times. This sequence joins TRBV24-1 and TRBJ2-1; no clear D gene. Germline CDR1 and CDR2: KGHDR and SFDVKD. This CDR3 region has 14 residues. V was pared by 3 bases and J by 10 bases, with 15 bases between. CDR3 sequence (DNA): TGTGCCACCAGTGATGGGGTTTTTAGCCGGGAGCAGTTCTTC. Encoded protein: CATSDGVFSREQFF.

This clonotype was seen more than once but under ten times. This chain joins TRBV7-2 and TRBJ1-4, with D perhaps TRBD1 (5 bases). With 5 bases removed from V and 10 bases from J, the gap between germline ends came to 17 bases. CDR3 length: 14 amino acids. Germline V gene lookup returns CDR1 SGHTA and CDR2 FQGNSA. The CDR3 protein is CASSPHPARGKLFF. CDR3 nucleotide sequence: TGTGCCAGCAGCCCCCACCCCGCGAGGGGAAAACTGTTTTTT.

The rearrangement uses TRBV5-1 and TRBJ2-1, with a weak D call TRBD2 (7 bases). The CDR3 consists of 15 residues. Germline loops: CDR1 SGHRS, CDR2 YFSETQ. Deletions cut 4 bases from V and 6 bases from J, with 17 bases between. The CDR3 sequence is CASSGGALSANEQFF. The CDR3 DNA follows: TGCGCCAGCAGCGGGGGGGCCCTGTCGGCCAATGAGCAGTTCTTC.

As concerns this clonotype: A much larger clonotype is one base distant, so this may be a read error. V is TRBV12-3 or TRBV12-4 and J is TRBJ2-7, with 11 bases lining up with TRBD2. This CDR3 is built from 15 residues. CDR3 DNA sequence: TGTGCCAGCAGTCCACAACTAGCGGGAGCGTACGAGCGGTACTTC. Protein: CASSPQLAGAYERYF.

The V and J genes are TRBV20-1 and TRBJ2-1, with D unresolved. The ends were cut back, 4 bases at V and 4 bases at J, with 17 bases in the middle. The CDR3 has 15 residues. Looked up from germline, CDR1 is DFQATT and CDR2 is SNEGSKA (reference sequence). The chain's CDR3 is CSAKESSGNYNEQFF. The CDR3 coding sequence is TGCAGTGCTAAGGAGTCGTCAGGTAATTACAATGAGCAGTTCTTC.

This chain uses TRBV3-1 with TRBJ1-5, with D maybe TRBD1 (6 bases). The CDR3 runs 15 residues. The germline gives CDR1 LGHDT, CDR2 YNNKEL (reference sequence). V shed 2 bases and J shed 6 bases, with 14 bases lying between them. The DNA of the CDR3 is TGTGCCAGCAGCCAAAAACCAGGGGCATCTCAGCCCCAGCATTTT. Amino acids: CASSQKPGASQPQHF.

The chain recombines TRBV3-1 with TRBJ2-1; D possibly corresponds to TRBD1 (5 bases). The CDR3 is made up of 16 amino acids. The germline gives CDR1 LGHDT, CDR2 YNNKEL (reference sequence). V was shortened by 0 bases and J by 0 bases, with 9 bases between the two germline ends. CDR3 in DNA: TGTGCCAGCAGCCAAGATTTCACAGGCTCCTACAATGAGCAGTTCTTC. This encodes CASSQDFTGSYNEQFF.

The chain carries TRBV4-1 and TRBJ1-1, with D unclear. The germline CDR1 and CDR2 sequences are MGHRA and YSYEKL. CDR3 length: 16 residues. Trimming pared 0 bases from V and 0 bases from J, leaving 11 bases between. The CDR3 coding sequence is TGCGCCAGCAGCCAAGATAACAGACGAATGAACACTGAAGCTTTCTTT. Translation: CASSQDNRRMNTEAFF.

This clonotype was recorded at least ten times. V is TRBV5-1 and J is TRBJ1-1; D is perhaps TRBD1 (6 bases). V was pared by 4 bases and J by 5 bases, with 15 bases between. This CDR3 has 14 residues. In germline, CDR1 is SGHRS, CDR2 YFSETQ. The CDR3 region is CASSKDSLETEAFF. In DNA, the CDR3 is TGCGCCAGCAGCAAGGACAGTCTGGAGACTGAAGCTTTCTTT.

The CDR3 DNA reads TGTGCCAGCAGCTTCCGGGACAGCTACTCCTACGAGCAGTACTTC. Its translation is CASSFRDSYSYEQYF. J is TRBJ2-7 and V is TRBV7-2; 7 bases are shared with TRBD1. The V gene end was trimmed by 3 bases and the J gene end by 0 bases; junction bases not matched to a gene: 5. Germline V gives CDR1 SGHTA, CDR2 FQGNSA. The CDR3 is 15 amino acids.

V gene TRBV6-5 combines with J gene TRBJ2-1; 13 nucleotides align to TRBD2. This CDR3 is 12 amino acids long. V was clipped by 11 bases and J by 12 bases; unmatched bases: 7. From germline, CDR1 is MNHEY and CDR2 SVGAGI. CDR3 nucleotide sequence: TGTGCCGGCCGACTAGCGGGAGGAGGGCAGTTCTTC. Residues: CAGRLAGGGQFF.

The genes are TRBV20-1 and TRBJ2-1, with TRBD2 identical over 11 bases. This CDR3 has 17 amino acids. Germline-derived CDR1 and CDR2 are DFQATT and SNEGSKA (reference sequence). V shed 0 bases and J 9 bases; nucleotides not matched to a gene: 13. DNA for the CDR3: TGCAGTGCTAGAGATTGGGGGACTAGCGGACCGACGGGTGAGCAGTTCTTC. This codes for CSARDWGTSGPTGEQFF.